The 25 T cell receptor beta chains given below trace back to one sample, sequenced in a study of shared clonotypes between healthy human individuals. Libraries were prepared by immunoSEQ multiplex PCR; TCRdb keeps only in-frame clonotypes and omits some of them. The sample comprises approximately 1,000,000 clones, 70% to 80% of which are singletons, and about 0.94% rests with the top ten. The material sequenced was memory CD4+ T cells from PBMCs. Subset noted: CD45RA-negative fraction. The source is a man aged 18 to 29 in good health. Some clones in this sample may be carry-over from other donors' samples.

Notes on this clone: In the same sample, other DNA sequences code for this CDR3. V gene TRBV29-1 combines with J gene TRBJ2-7, with a tentative D call TRBD1 (6 bases). The CDR3 contains 12 residues. Germline V CDR1 and CDR2: SQVTM, ANQGSEA. The V and J ends lost 4 bases and 2 bases respectively, with 9 bases between them. The CDR3 sequence is CSVGQDTYEQYF. As DNA, the CDR3 is TGCAGCGTTGGACAGGATACCTACGAGCAGTACTTC.

The chain links TRBV5-1 to TRBJ2-6, with D uncertain. V dropped 0 bases and J dropped 0 bases, with 7 bases sitting between them. The germline CDR1 and CDR2 sequences are SGHRS and YFSETQ. The CDR3 loop spans 16 amino acids. The CDR3 bases are TGCGCCAGCAGCTTGGGCAGTAACTCTGGGGCCAACGTCCTGACTTTC. Protein sequence: CASSLGSNSGANVLTF.

The chain combines TRBV5-1 with TRBJ2-5, with D tentatively TRBD2 (6 bases). Trimming took 3 bases from V and 4 from J, leaving 13 bases between them. CDR3 length: 14 amino acids. Germline loops: CDR1 SGHRS, CDR2 YFSETQ. The DNA of the CDR3 is TGCGCCAGCAGCTCTCTTAGCGGATCAGAGACCCAGTACTTC. It translates to CASSSLSGSETQYF.

The V call is TRBV6-4, the J call TRBJ2-7; D might be TRBD1 or TRBD2, each matching 6 bases. The CDR3 runs 14 residues. From germline, CDR1 is MRHNA and CDR2 SNTAGT. Trimming left V 5 bases short and J 3 bases short, with 14 bases between. The chain's CDR3 is CASSLGGPGYEQYF. CDR3 nucleotide sequence: TGTGCCAGCAGTCTTGGGGGGCCCGGCTACGAGCAGTACTTC.

As DNA, the CDR3 is TGTGCCAGCAGTTCGTTTGCAGGGCCGGGCGCCACCGAGCAGTACTTC. Protein product: CASSSFAGPGATEQYF. The chain links TRBV27 to TRBJ2-7; possible D gene TRBD1, 5 bases. Looked up from germline, CDR1 is MNHEY and CDR2 is SMNVEV (reference sequence). The CDR3 totals 16 residues. V was shortened by 4 bases and J by 6 bases, with 22 bases between the two germline ends.

At least ten counts were recorded for this clone. V gene TRBV5-4 combines with J gene TRBJ2-1; 10 bases map to TRBD2. The germline gives CDR1 SGHNT, CDR2 YYREEE (reference sequence). Losses at the gene ends were 4 bases for V and 5 bases for J; bases not matched to a gene: 6. The CDR3 is made up of 15 amino acids. In nucleotides, the CDR3 is TGTGCCAGCAGCACCAGGACTAGCGGTGACAATGAGCAGTTCTTC. Translated, it gives CASSTRTSGDNEQFF.

The chain combines TRBV29-1 with TRBJ2-3; D might be TRBD1 or TRBD2, each matching 5 bases. Germline values: CDR1 SQVTM, CDR2 ANQGSEA. Trimming stripped 1 base from V and 3 bases from J, with 11 bases between. There are 14 residues in the CDR3. The CDR3, as DNA: TGCAGCGTTGAAGGGTCGGGACGGACAGATACGCAGTATTTT. Its protein product is CSVEGSGRTDTQYF.

The V gene is TRBV7-8, the J gene TRBJ2-3; 10 bases align to TRBD2. V shed 0 bases, J shed 11 bases, and the junction held 11 bases outside the gene matches. Germline CDR1 and CDR2: SGHVS and FQNEAQ. The CDR3 covers 16 residues. CDR3: CASSLASLAGPGGQYF. CDR3 nucleotides: TGTGCCAGCAGCTTAGCCTCACTAGCGGGGCCCGGGGGGCAGTATTTT.

V usage is TRBV11-2 and J usage is TRBJ1-1, with D tentatively TRBD1 (5 bases). This CDR3 has 14 amino acids. V lost 5 bases, J lost 5 bases, and 15 bases lay in between. Germline assignment: CDR1 SGHAT and CDR2 FQNNGV. The CDR3 reads CASSPSRGETEAFF. The CDR3 DNA reads as TGTGCCAGCAGCCCCTCGCGGGGCGAGACTGAAGCTTTCTTT.

This clone has more than one count but fewer than ten. This rearrangement joins TRBV28 to TRBJ2-7; D ambiguous. The CDR3 totals 12 residues. V dropped 5 bases and J dropped 3 bases, with 8 bases sitting between them. Germline V gives CDR1 MDHEN, CDR2 SYDVKM. The CDR3 nucleotides are TGTGCCAGCAGTCGCCCTTTCTACGAGCAGTACTTC. This sequence encodes CASSRPFYEQYF.

V and J are TRBV2 and TRBJ2-5; TRBD2 matches 10 bases. Trimming at V came to 7 bases and at J to 2 bases, leaving 7 bases not matched to a gene. This CDR3 region has 15 residues. CDR1 and CDR2 (germline): SNHLY, FYNNEI. CDR3 sequence (DNA): TGTGCCAGCATGGAAAATAGCGGGGGGCAAGAGACCCAGTACTTC. Protein product: CASMENSGGQETQYF.

The V gene is TRBV7-9, the J gene TRBJ2-1; 12 positions agree with TRBD2. CDR1 and CDR2 from the germline V gene are SEHNR and FQNEAQ (reference sequence). This CDR3 is built from 17 residues. The V segment lost 5 bases and the J segment 3 bases; nucleotides outside the gene matches: 8. CDR3 residues: CASSPLGTSGLYNEQFF. The CDR3 DNA sequence: TGTGCCAGCAGCCCCCTGGGGACTAGCGGGCTCTACAATGAGCAGTTCTTC.

In DNA, the CDR3 is TGTGCCAGCAGCCTCAGGAATGCAGATACGCAGTATTTT. It yields the protein CASSLRNADTQYF. This chain uses TRBV7-2 with TRBJ2-3; the D is unclear. The V end was cut by 5 bases, the J end by 4 bases, with 10 bases between. The CDR3 runs to 13 residues. Germline V gene lookup returns CDR1 SGHTA and CDR2 FQGNSA.

The chain joins TRBV28 to TRBJ2-3; 8 positions agree with TRBD2. The CDR3 is 16 amino acids. Trimming cost V 6 bases and J 4 bases; bases outside gene matches: 12. Germline V CDR1 and CDR2: MDHEN, SYDVKM. This CDR3 is CASRYGSGRGPDTQYF. The CDR3 bases are TGTGCCAGCAGGTATGGGAGCGGGAGAGGACCAGATACGCAGTATTTT.

This clone was detected a few times. Other DNA sequences from this sample encode an identical CDR3 as well. The V call is TRBV29-1, the J call TRBJ2-5; TRBD2 matches at 8 bases. This CDR3 region has 13 residues. V was clipped by 3 bases and J by 4 bases; unmatched bases: 4. In germline, CDR1 is SQVTM, CDR2 ANQGSEA. Here the CDR3 reads CSVDRLAGETQYF. The CDR3 DNA reads TGCAGCGTTGATCGGCTAGCGGGAGAGACCCAGTACTTC.

Turning to this clone: This same CDR3 is encoded by further DNA sequences in the sample. This chain uses TRBV5-1 with TRBJ1-1, with TRBD1 identical over 7 bases. V lost 3 bases and J lost 2; bases outside the gene matches: 4. The CDR3 spans 14 residues. Per germline, CDR1 SGHRS and CDR2 YFSETQ. CDR3 in DNA: TGCGCCAGCAGCTCAGGGACAGCCAACACTGAAGCTTTCTTT. Its protein product is CASSSGTANTEAFF.

The chain combines TRBV4-3 with TRBJ2-5; D is undetermined. The CDR3 runs to 16 residues. Germline CDR1 is LGHNA and CDR2 is YSLEER. V lost 1 base and J lost 1, with 13 bases in between. Here the CDR3 reads CASSQGGRPTQETQYF. As DNA, the CDR3 is TGCGCCAGCAGCCAAGGTGGCAGGCCGACCCAAGAGACCCAGTACTTC.

The CDR3 DNA sequence: TGTGCCAGCAGCTTTACGAGCGGGAGGGCCAGTGAGCAGTTCTTC. Translated: CASSFTSGRASEQFF. The gene calls are TRBV7-2 and TRBJ2-1, with 10 bases that match TRBD2. Germline trimming cut 3 bases from V and 9 bases from J; bases unmatched to any gene: 8. Germline V gene data show CDR1 as SGHTA and CDR2 as FQGNSA. CDR3 length equals 15 residues. The entire variable domain, with the rest obtained from reference TRBV7-2 and TRBJ2-1, is as follows: GAGVSQSPSNKVTEKGKDVELRCDPISGHTALYWYRQSLGQGLEFLIYFQGNSAPDKSGLPSDRFSAERTGGSVSTLTIQRTQQEDSAVYLCASSFTSGRASEQFFGPGTRLTVL.

This clone was counted between two and nine times. This chain links TRBV2 with TRBJ2-2, with 9 bases matching TRBD1. Looked up from germline, CDR1 is SNHLY and CDR2 is FYNNEI. V shed 6 bases, J shed 1 base, and the junction held 6 bases outside the gene matches. This CDR3 region has 16 residues. CDR3 in DNA: TGTGCCAGCAGATTACAGGGGGCAGGGAACACCGGGGAGCTGTTTTTT. Its translation: CASRLQGAGNTGELFF.

This clone was observed a handful of times. The chain carries TRBV7-2 and TRBJ1-2; 8 bases map to TRBD1. The germline V gene encodes CDR1 SGHTA and CDR2 FQGNSA. Unmatched junction bases numbered 3, after V lost 0 bases and J lost 3 bases. CDR3 size: 15 residues. The DNA for the CDR3 is TGTGCCAGCAGCTTAGCCAGGGGGCTCGACTATGGCTACACCTTC. The encoded protein is CASSLARGLDYGYTF.

The CDR3, as DNA: TGTGCCAGCAGCTTGGGCAGGGGGCCCTACGAGCAGTACTTC. This encodes CASSLGRGPYEQYF. This sequence joins TRBV11-3 and TRBJ2-7; the match to TRBD1 covers 8 bases. The length of the CDR3 is 14 residues. Trimming at V came to 3 bases and at J to 2 bases, leaving 3 bases not matched to a gene. Germline values: CDR1 SGHNT, CDR2 YENEEA.

This chain links TRBV18 with TRBJ2-3; D not resolved. V was cut by 4 bases and J by 4 bases, with 3 bases left in between. This CDR3 region has 11 residues. Germline loops: CDR1 KGHSH, CDR2 LQKENI. In DNA form, the CDR3 reads TGTGCCAGCTCACTAGCAGATACGCAGTATTTT. Protein sequence: CASSLADTQYF.

The CDR3 DNA follows: TGTGCCACCAGCAGAGATCTTGGCACTAGCGGGAACCATGAGCAGTTCTTC. Translating it yields CATSRDLGTSGNHEQFF. This sequence joins TRBV15 and TRBJ2-1, with TRBD2 matching over 10 bases. Germline assignment: CDR1 LNHNV and CDR2 YYDKDF (reference sequence). The V and J ends lost 0 bases and 8 bases, in that order; junction bases with no gene match: 10. The CDR3 has 17 amino acids.

This clone has only one observation. The V call is TRBV5-1, the J call TRBJ1-2; 7 bases are shared with TRBD1. Germline CDR1 SGHRS, CDR2 YFSETQ. This CDR3 comprises 12 residues. Unmatched junction bases numbered 8, after V lost 5 bases and J lost 10 bases. The CDR3 here is CASSSGQDYYTF. The CDR3 bases are TGCGCCAGCAGTTCCGGACAGGACTACTACACCTTC.

The chain uses TRBV27 and TRBJ1-2, with TRBD1 identical over 8 bases. V was clipped by 5 bases and J by 7 bases; unmatched bases: 15. The germline gives CDR1 MNHEY, CDR2 SMNVEV (reference sequence). The length of the CDR3 is 16 residues. The CDR3 protein is CASSVQGGPGGGGYTF. The CDR3 DNA sequence: TGTGCCAGCAGTGTACAGGGGGGCCCAGGAGGGGGTGGCTACACCTTC.